The 12 T cell receptor beta chains in this list originate from one sample, sequenced in a study of human T cells and chemical hapten exposure. Time point indicated: patch test 2, 6 weeks after DPC sensitization. Treatment indicated: therapeutic diphenylcyclopropenone sensitization with weekly scalp DPC. TCRdb processed the RACE reads anew with MiXCR; each CDR3 protein has one entry. This table has 350,000 to 400,000 distinct CDR3 sequences, about 6.3% appearing once. The sequencing used whole blood, collected in connection with sensitization to the hapten diphenylcyclopropenone (DPC). These receptors originate from a woman aged 18-35 years with alopecia areata. Some clones in this sample may be carry-over from other donors' samples.

This clonotype came up a few times. The rearrangement links TRBV4-2 to TRBJ2-7; no definite D call. Trimming left V 0 bases short and J 5 bases short, with 17 bases between. The CDR3 covers 16 residues. The germline gives CDR1 LGHNA, CDR2 YNFKEQ. CDR3 in DNA: TGTGCCAGCAGCCAAGATGTGGCTTCCGCCCGTCACGAGCAGTACTTC. Its translation: CASSQDVASARHEQYF.

This clonotype has at least ten counts. The chain has TRBV28 and TRBJ1-5; the D gene is possibly TRBD1 (5 bases). Trimming stripped 5 bases from V and 1 base from J, with 12 bases between. Germline V gene data show CDR1 as MDHEN and CDR2 as SYDVKM. This CDR3 has 15 residues. This CDR3 reads CASSNQGLSNQPQHF. In DNA, the CDR3 is TGTGCCAGCAGTAACCAGGGTTTGAGCAATCAGCCCCAGCATTTT.

Ten or more counts support this clonotype. This chain links TRBV7-2 with TRBJ1-3, with D unresolved. Germline V gives CDR1 SGHTA, CDR2 FQGNSA. This CDR3 has 13 amino acids. V was cut by 0 bases and J by 2 bases, with 2 bases left in between. The CDR3, as DNA: TGTGCCAGCAGCTTAGCAGCTGGAAACACCATATATTTT. It specifies CASSLAAGNTIYF. Drawing the rest from reference TRBV7-2 and TRBJ1-3, the complete variable domain is GAGVSQSPSNKVTEKGKDVELRCDPISGHTALYWYRQSLGQGLEFLIYFQGNSAPDKSGLPSDRFSAERTGGSVSTLTIQRTQQEDSAVYLCASSLAAGNTIYFGEGSWLTVV.

This clonotype was counted ten times or more. The rearrangement uses TRBV4-1 and TRBJ2-6, with 7 bases fitting TRBD1. V was clipped by 3 bases and J by 0 bases; unmatched bases: 5. Germline V gene lookup returns CDR1 MGHRA and CDR2 YSYEKL. This CDR3 is 17 amino acids long. The CDR3 sequence is CASSQGTDSSGANVLTF. The CDR3 DNA reads TGCGCCAGCAGCCAGGGGACAGACAGCTCTGGGGCCAACGTCCTGACTTTC.

This clonotype appeared once. This sequence joins TRBV12-3 or TRBV12-4 and TRBJ2-1; tentatively, D is TRBD2 (5 bases). The V and J ends lost 7 bases and 8 bases respectively, with 21 bases between them. This CDR3 contains 15 residues. CDR3 DNA sequence: TGTGCCAGCACCTTCTGGGCAGGAGGCGAGGATGAGCAGTTCTTC. It is translated as CASTFWAGGEDEQFF.

This clonotype occurred a few times. The gene calls are TRBV5-4 and TRBJ2-1; 7 positions agree with TRBD2. The CDR3 sequence is 15 residues long. Germline V gene sequence: CDR1 SGHNT, CDR2 YYREEE (reference sequence). The V and J ends lost 0 bases and 12 bases, in that order; junction bases with no gene match: 12. CDR3 amino acids: CASSLAGEGRGRQFF. CDR3 sequence (DNA): TGTGCCAGCAGCTTGGCCGGGGAGGGGCGCGGTCGGCAGTTCTTC.

This clonotype has at least ten counts. This sequence joins TRBV12-3 or TRBV12-4 and TRBJ2-7; TRBD2 agrees at 8 bases. J gave up 5 bases and V 4 bases, and 13 bases lay outside the gene matches. This CDR3 comprises 16 residues. The CDR3 sequence is CASSSTRGGAVDEQYF. CDR3 DNA: TGTGCCAGCAGTTCTACCCGGGGGGGCGCCGTTGACGAGCAGTACTTC.

The chain combines TRBV7-3 with TRBJ2-2; 10 nucleotides line up with TRBD2. CDR3 size: 16 residues. The junction had 6 bases not matched to a gene; V was cut back by 5 bases and J by 3 bases. Looked up from germline, CDR1 is SGHTA and CDR2 is FQGTGA. Here the CDR3 DNA reads TGTGCCAGCAGCCCCACTGGGACTAGCGACACCGGGGAGCTGTTTTTT. Its protein is CASSPTGTSDTGELFF.

This clonotype was recorded a few times. The gene calls are TRBV11-2 and TRBJ1-2; D is unresolved. The V end lost 4 bases, the J end lost 0 bases, and 12 bases lay between the germline ends. CDR1 and CDR2 from the germline V gene are SGHAT and FQNNGV. The CDR3 is made up of 15 amino acids. CDR3 sequence (DNA): TGTGCCAGCAGCTCCCGACGGTCAGCTAACTATGGCTACACCTTC. This translates into CASSSRRSANYGYTF.

This clonotype has only a few counts. The chain links TRBV28 to TRBJ2-3, with 13 bases aligning to TRBD2. This CDR3 spans 15 amino acids. Germline V CDR1 and CDR2: MDHEN, SYDVKM. J gave up 2 bases and V 6 bases, and 2 bases lay outside the gene matches. This chain's CDR3 is CASRGLAGPTDTQYF. In DNA form, the CDR3 reads TGTGCCAGCAGGGGACTAGCGGGACCCACAGATACGCAGTATTTT.

This clonotype was detected ten times or more. V is TRBV7-9 and J is TRBJ2-3; the D is unclear. CDR1 and CDR2 (germline): SEHNR, FQNEAQ (reference sequence). This CDR3 comprises 16 residues. Trimming removed 4 bases from V and 0 bases from J, with 14 bases in between. CDR3 DNA: TGTGCCAGCAGCTCAAATCAAGAATCTAGCACAGATACGCAGTATTTT. The encoded protein is CASSSNQESSTDTQYF.

There are a few counts of this clonotype. The chain carries TRBV7-2 and TRBJ1-1; 9 bases align to TRBD1. J gave up 6 bases and V 5 bases, and 7 bases lay outside the gene matches. Per germline, CDR1 SGHTA and CDR2 FQGNSA. The CDR3 totals 14 residues. The CDR3 reads CASSPGTGRAEAFF. The CDR3 bases are TGTGCCAGCAGCCCAGGGACAGGGAGGGCTGAAGCTTTCTTT.